This T cell receptor (beta chain) was recorded in a study of blood T cells in healthy people across ages. Then a second PCR, running about 6 to 11 cycles, was carried out with a sample-barcoded 5' primer and a J-beta primer mix. Unique molecular identifiers of 12 random nucleotides labeled each cDNA. One entry per CDR3 protein, called by TCRdb with MiXCR from the 5' RACE reads. The profile shows hundreds of thousands of distinct CDR3 sequences, 45% to 50% of them singletons. Germline V CDR1 and CDR2: SQVTM, ANQGSEA. The CDR3 has 15 amino acids. Trimming took 5 bases from V and 7 from J; bases not matched to a gene: 15.

The chain has TRBV29-1 and TRBJ2-7; TRBD2 agrees at 9 bases. This receptor was obtained from a woman aged 55-69 years in good health. Source material: blood. The CDR3 region has the DNA TGCAGCGTTACCCAGCGAGCTAGCGGGACAAATGAGCAGTACTTC. Its protein product is CSVTQRASGTNEQYF.